The 27 T cell receptor beta chains in this list originate from one sample, sequenced in a study of cytomegalovirus exposure and HLA in healthy donors (dated by TCRdb to about 2017). The library was produced with the immunoSEQ multiplex PCR assay. For the multiplex PCR, a mixture combining 60 forward primers for TCR Vbeta segments and 13 reverse primers for TCR Jbeta segments was used. What TCRdb holds here is the immuneACCESS table cut down to in-frame rearrangements. Part of the clones is not present; checked against another copy, under half of the missing clones reflect an unresolved V gene, and the others are unexplained. The sample data list under 150,000 clones, and 55% to 75% of these were observed just once. The ten largest clones take up approximately 4% of the sample. The sample consisted of PBMCs. The origin of the receptors is a man over 45 in good health and CMV-seropositive.

V usage is TRBV18 and J usage is TRBJ2-7, with TRBD2 matching 8 bases. The CDR3 is 17 amino acids. In germline, CDR1 is KGHSH, CDR2 LQKENI. V lost 8 bases and J lost 2; bases outside the gene matches: 17. The CDR3 DNA reads as TGTGCCAGCCCCCGGGGCCTCGCGGGGGGACTGCCCTACGAGCAGTACTTC. It is translated as CASPRGLAGGLPYEQYF. Full variable domain (rest looked up from reference TRBV18 and TRBJ2-7): NAGVMQNPRHLVRRRGQEARLRCSPMKGHSHVYWYRQLPEEGLKFMVYLQKENIIDESGMPKERFSAEFPKEGPSILRIQQVVRGDSAAYFCASPRGLAGGLPYEQYFGPGTRLTVT.

The V and J genes are TRBV10-3 and TRBJ2-7; the match to TRBD2 covers 7 bases. CDR1 and CDR2 (germline): ENHRY, SYGVKD. Trimming cost V 2 bases and J 0 bases; bases outside gene matches: 4. The CDR3 totals 15 residues. The CDR3 DNA follows: TGTGCCATCAGTGAGGGTGGGGGGGGCTCCTACGAGCAGTACTTC. Amino acid sequence: CAISEGGGGSYEQYF.

The chain links TRBV28 to TRBJ1-3, with 12 bases matching TRBD1. The V gene's germline CDR1 is MDHEN and CDR2 SYDVKM. CDR3 length equals 18 residues. J was trimmed by 3 bases and V by 2 bases; bases with no gene match: 8. CDR3 amino acids: CASSLLYRDRGLGNTIYF. CDR3 nucleotide sequence: TGTGCCAGCAGTTTACTTTACCGGGACAGGGGGCTTGGAAACACCATATATTTT.

V and J are TRBV5-1 and TRBJ2-1, with 8 bases fitting TRBD2. The J segment lost 1 base and the V segment lost 4 bases, leaving 10 bases of the junction unmatched. This CDR3 is built from 17 residues. Germline V gives CDR1 SGHRS, CDR2 YFSETQ. The CDR3 coding sequence is TGCGCCAGCAGCCCGATAAGCGGGAGCGTTTCCTACAATGAGCAGTTCTTC. This translates into CASSPISGSVSYNEQFF.

V is TRBV14 and J is TRBJ2-1; 13 bases map to TRBD2. CDR1 and CDR2 from the germline V gene are SGHDN and FVKESK. This CDR3 contains 16 residues. The V segment lost 2 bases and the J segment 8 bases; nucleotides outside the gene matches: 6. The CDR3 nucleotides are TGTGCCAGCAGCCAATTCGGGACTAGCGGGATCGATGAGCAGTTCTTC. This gives the protein CASSQFGTSGIDEQFF.

This clone has more than one count but fewer than ten. CDR3 nucleotide sequence: TGTGCCAGCAGTTTAGCGGGGAGTCGCACAGATACGCAGTATTTT. As protein: CASSLAGSRTDTQYF. V gene TRBV28 combines with J gene TRBJ2-3, with a tentative D call TRBD2 (6 bases). The V and J ends lost 2 bases and 1 base respectively, with 10 bases between them. The CDR3 contains 15 residues. CDR1 and CDR2 (germline): MDHEN, SYDVKM.

The chain recombines TRBV19 with TRBJ1-5, with 7 bases identical to TRBD1. V was clipped by 3 bases and J by 7 bases; unmatched bases: 6. This CDR3 has 14 amino acids. Germline-derived CDR1 and CDR2 are LNHDA and SQIVND (reference sequence). CDR3 sequence reads: CASSMGDSQQPQHF. The CDR3 DNA is TGTGCCAGTAGTATGGGGGACAGTCAGCAGCCCCAGCATTTT. Supplemented by reference TRBV19 and TRBJ1-5, the full variable domain reads DGGITQSPKYLFRKEGQNVTLSCEQNLNHDAMYWYRQDPGQGLRLIYYSQIVNDFQKGDIAEGYSVSREKKESFPLTVTSAQKNPTAFYLCASSMGDSQQPQHFGDGTRLSIL.

The V gene is TRBV5-1, the J gene TRBJ2-7, with a tentative D call TRBD1 (6 bases). The CDR3 has 15 amino acids. Trimming took 0 bases from V and 5 from J, leaving 15 bases between them. CDR1 is SGHRS, CDR2 YFSETQ, per germline. CDR3 protein: CASSLVPGGGNEQYF. The CDR3 coding sequence is TGCGCCAGCAGCTTGGTCCCGGGTGGGGGCAACGAGCAGTACTTC.

This clone was seen only a few times. The gene calls are TRBV5-5 and TRBJ1-2; 8 positions match TRBD1. The J segment lost 8 bases and the V segment lost 4 bases, leaving 13 bases of the junction unmatched. This CDR3 is built from 15 residues. In germline, CDR1 is SGHKS, CDR2 YYEKEE (reference sequence). CDR3 coding DNA: TGTGCCAGCAGCCAAGAGGGGGACAGGATGGTAGGCTACACCTTC. It translates to CASSQEGDRMVGYTF.

The chain is built from TRBV18 and TRBJ1-4, with 7 bases identical to TRBD1. The CDR3 is made up of 14 amino acids. CDR1 is KGHSH, CDR2 LQKENI, per germline. V dropped 3 bases and J dropped 4; count of bases not matched to a gene: 2. The CDR3 DNA follows: TGTGCCAGCTCACCCGGGACAGATAATGAAAAACTGTTTTTT. Protein sequence: CASSPGTDNEKLFF.

This clone was seen once. The chain is built from TRBV28 and TRBJ1-1, with TRBD1 matching over 7 bases. CDR3 length equals 14 residues. J gave up 4 bases and V 5 bases, and 7 bases lay outside the gene matches. Germline V CDR1 and CDR2: MDHEN, SYDVKM. The CDR3 sequence: CASSVTGAGTEAFF. The CDR3, as DNA: TGTGCCAGCAGTGTAACAGGGGCGGGCACTGAAGCTTTCTTT. The variable domain in full, with the rest retrieved from reference TRBV28 and TRBJ1-1, is DVKVTQSSRYLVKRTGEKVFLECVQDMDHENMFWYRQDPGLGLRLIYFSYDVKMKEKGDIPEGYSVSREKKERFSLILESASTNQTSMYLCASSVTGAGTEAFFGQGTRLTVV.

The chain carries TRBV19 and TRBJ1-5; 9 bases fit TRBD1. The CDR3 runs 15 residues. Trimming cost V 3 bases and J 6 bases; bases outside gene matches: 6. Germline CDR1 reads LNHDA; CDR2 reads SQIVND (reference sequence). The DNA of the CDR3 is TGTGCCAGTAGTATTAGACAGGGGGTGAGTCAGCCCCAGCATTTT. It specifies CASSIRQGVSQPQHF.

The chain recombines TRBV5-1 with TRBJ1-2; 8 nucleotides agree with TRBD1. The germline gives CDR1 SGHRS, CDR2 YFSETQ. The length of the CDR3 is 14 residues. Trimming took 3 bases from V and 1 from J; bases not matched to a gene: 2. The CDR3, as DNA: TGCGCCAGCAGCTGGGGACAGGTTAACTATGGCTACACCTTC. Amino acid sequence: CASSWGQVNYGYTF.

The rearrangement joins TRBV19 to TRBJ2-1; the match to TRBD2 covers 8 bases. CDR3 length: 17 amino acids. V was clipped by 4 bases and J by 4 bases; unmatched bases: 12. Germline V gene data show CDR1 as LNHDA and CDR2 as SQIVND (reference sequence). CDR3 in DNA: TGTGCCAGTAGTAGCCCCCCCGGGGGGGGAATTTACAATGAGCAGTTCTTC. It is translated as CASSSPPGGGIYNEQFF.

The chain joins TRBV10-2 to TRBJ2-1, with 7 bases lining up with TRBD2. This CDR3 has 15 residues. Germline V CDR1 and CDR2: WSHSY, SAAADI. V was clipped by 3 bases and J by 4 bases; unmatched bases: 6. CDR3 sequence (DNA): TGCGCCAGCAGTGACATGGCGGGAGTGTACAATGAGCAGTTCTTC. Amino acid sequence: CASSDMAGVYNEQFF.

This chain joins TRBV5-4 and TRBJ2-7; 8 nucleotides align to TRBD1. J was trimmed by 2 bases and V by 4 bases; bases with no gene match: 5. Germline V gives CDR1 SGHNT, CDR2 YYREEE (reference sequence). The CDR3 sequence is 14 residues long. CDR3 sequence: CASSPRQGPYEQYF. The CDR3 DNA reads TGTGCCAGCAGCCCCAGACAGGGGCCCTACGAGCAGTACTTC. The complete variable domain, with remaining parts taken from reference TRBV5-4 and TRBJ2-7, reads ETGVTQSPTHLIKTRGQQVTLRCSSQSGHNTVSWYQQALGQGPQFIFQYYREEENGRGNFPPRFSGLQFPNYSSELNVNALELDDSALYLCASSPRQGPYEQYFGPGTRLTVT.

This clone was picked up one time. The chain combines TRBV5-1 with TRBJ2-5; a possible D gene is TRBD1 (5 bases). V was cut by 4 bases and J by 3 bases, with 19 bases left in between. Germline lookup yields CDR1 SGHRS and CDR2 YFSETQ. The CDR3 consists of 16 residues. CDR3 in amino acids: CASSLILSQGKETQYF. CDR3 DNA sequence: TGCGCCAGCAGCCTCATTCTAAGCCAGGGAAAAGAGACCCAGTACTTC.

This clone was recorded a few times. The chain joins TRBV19 to TRBJ2-3; 11 nucleotides agree with TRBD2. The germline V gene encodes CDR1 LNHDA and CDR2 SQIVND (reference sequence). This CDR3 is 16 amino acids long. With 7 bases clipped from V and 2 bases from J, the junction kept 8 bases outside the gene matches. The DNA of the CDR3 is TGTGCCAGTAATGGGACTAGCGGACGAGTCACAGATACGCAGTATTTT. This gives the protein CASNGTSGRVTDTQYF.

V and J are TRBV5-4 and TRBJ2-2; D perhaps matches TRBD2 (5 bases). CDR3 length: 17 amino acids. Per the germline V gene, CDR1 is SGHNT and CDR2 is YYREEE (reference sequence). The V and J ends lost 0 bases and 5 bases respectively, with 17 bases between them. CDR3 residues: CASSLALLSGGTGELFF. In nucleotides, the CDR3 is TGTGCCAGCAGCTTGGCCCTGTTGAGTGGAGGAACCGGGGAGCTGTTTTTT.

This clone came up a few times. This rearrangement joins TRBV27 to TRBJ2-7; 9 bases agree with TRBD1. The V gene end was trimmed by 2 bases and the J gene end by 7 bases; junction bases not matched to a gene: 9. The length of the CDR3 is 15 residues. The germline V gene has CDR1 MNHEY and CDR2 SMNVEV (reference sequence). CDR3: CASSLLNTGGWEQYF. The CDR3 DNA reads TGTGCCAGCAGTTTACTAAATACAGGGGGCTGGGAGCAGTACTTC.

This clone was observed a few times. This chain uses TRBV19 with TRBJ1-1; possibly TRBD1 for D (6 bases). Germline-derived CDR1 and CDR2 are LNHDA and SQIVND (reference sequence). This CDR3 is 15 amino acids long. V was trimmed by 3 bases and J by 1 base, leaving 12 bases between them. CDR3 loop: CASSIDRTSNTEAFF. The CDR3 nucleotides read TGTGCCAGTAGTATTGACAGGACTTCGAACACTGAAGCTTTCTTT.

The chain couples TRBV6-1 to TRBJ2-3; TRBD1 agrees at 7 bases. The germline gives CDR1 MNHNS, CDR2 SASEGT. Unmatched junction bases numbered 4, after V lost 4 bases and J lost 3 bases. CDR3 length: 14 amino acids. CDR3 in DNA: TGTGCCAGCAGTGTCAACAGGGGTACAGATACGCAGTATTTT. Translated, it gives CASSVNRGTDTQYF.

The chain employs TRBV7-3 and TRBJ2-5; 14 bases agree with TRBD2. CDR1 and CDR2 (germline): SGHTA, FQGTGA. Losses at the gene ends were 0 bases for V and 5 bases for J; bases not matched to a gene: 5. CDR3 size: 17 residues. CDR3 amino acids: CASSLTGLAGGFETQYF. In DNA, the CDR3 is TGTGCCAGCAGCTTAACAGGACTAGCGGGAGGTTTTGAGACCCAGTACTTC.

V usage is TRBV5-1 and J usage is TRBJ2-7; 7 bases line up with TRBD2. V shed 3 bases, J shed 3 bases, and the junction held 6 bases outside the gene matches. This CDR3 comprises 14 residues. The germline CDR1 and CDR2 sequences are SGHRS and YFSETQ. As DNA, the CDR3 is TGCGCCAGCAGCTCCACCGCGGGGGTCTACGAGCAGTACTTC. As protein: CASSSTAGVYEQYF.

V usage is TRBV5-1 and J usage is TRBJ1-1; no definite D call. From germline, CDR1 is SGHRS and CDR2 YFSETQ. V dropped 4 bases and J dropped 5 bases, with 12 bases sitting between them. The CDR3 totals 13 residues. CDR3 bases: TGCGCCAGCAGCCCCTTCCCGGTTACTGAAGCTTTCTTT. It translates to CASSPFPVTEAFF.

The chain couples TRBV11-2 to TRBJ2-1; D possibly corresponds to TRBD1 (5 bases). Trimming pared 0 bases from V and 6 bases from J, leaving 12 bases between. Germline-derived CDR1 and CDR2 are SGHAT and FQNNGV. The CDR3 length is 15 residues. This chain's CDR3 is CASSLERPRGNEQFF. CDR3 DNA sequence: TGTGCCAGCAGCTTAGAGCGTCCTAGGGGCAATGAGCAGTTCTTC. Full variable domain (missing parts from reference TRBV11-2 and TRBJ2-1): EAGVAQSPRYKIIEKRQSVAFWCNPISGHATLYWYQQILGQGPKLLIQFQNNGVVDDSQLPKDRFSAERLKGVDSTLKIQPAKLEDSAVYLCASSLERPRGNEQFFGPGTRLTVL.

The rearrangement links TRBV10-2 to TRBJ1-6, with 7 bases matching TRBD1. This CDR3 comprises 13 residues. Unmatched junction bases numbered 6, after V lost 8 bases and J lost 8 bases. Germline lookup yields CDR1 WSHSY and CDR2 SAAADI. The CDR3 spells CASRFTGDSPLHF. The CDR3, as DNA: TGCGCCAGCCGGTTTACAGGGGATTCACCCCTCCACTTT.